The next 6 T cell receptor beta chains were all read from a single sample in a study of blood T cell repertoires in COVID-19. Repertoires were generated with immunoSEQ multiplex PCR, while TCRdb's copy carries only in-frame clones and drops some. The sample comprises around 68,000 clones, roughly nine tenths of which are singletons, and 7% to 10% rests with the top ten. The sample comprised peripheral blood. Receptor source: a man aged 50 to 60 with active COVID-19.

This chain joins TRBV5-5 and TRBJ1-1; D remains ambiguous. This CDR3 comprises 15 residues. V was clipped by 1 base and J by 5 bases, with 15 bases between them. Germline V gene lookup returns CDR1 SGHKS and CDR2 YYEKEE (reference sequence). The CDR3 spells CASSLPKTGGTEAFF. The DNA of the CDR3 is TGTGCCAGCAGCTTGCCCAAAACCGGAGGGACTGAAGCTTTCTTT.

This clone appeared once. The rearrangement joins TRBV4-3 to TRBJ1-1; TRBD1 agrees at 8 bases. The germline V gene has CDR1 LGHNA and CDR2 YSLEER. CDR3 size: 14 residues. J lost 5 bases, V lost 0 bases, and 2 bases had no gene match. CDR3 sequence (DNA): TGCGCCAGCAGCCAAGAAAACAGGGGGACTGAAGCTTTCTTT. Translated, it gives CASSQENRGTEAFF.

This chain joins TRBV9 and TRBJ1-2; 7 bases map to TRBD1. Germline values: CDR1 SGDLS, CDR2 YYNGEE. The CDR3 runs 13 residues. V gave up 2 bases and J gave up 7 bases; unmatched junction bases: 5. CDR3 sequence (DNA): TGTGCCAGCAGCGTGACAGGGTCGCGTGGCTACACCTTC. It codes for CASSVTGSRGYTF.

The rearrangement joins TRBV5-4 to TRBJ2-5; 7 bases align to TRBD2. The CDR3 is 14 amino acids. With 3 bases clipped from V and 1 base from J, the junction kept 3 bases outside the gene matches. Germline V CDR1 and CDR2: SGHNT, YYREEE (reference sequence). This chain's CDR3 is CASSWERGQETQYF. The CDR3 DNA reads as TGTGCCAGCAGCTGGGAGCGGGGCCAAGAGACCCAGTACTTC.

The chain has TRBV4-1 and TRBJ1-1; TRBD1 matches 11 bases. This CDR3 spans 14 amino acids. Trimming cost V 4 bases and J 5 bases; bases outside gene matches: 3. CDR1 and CDR2 from the germline V gene are MGHRA and YSYEKL. CDR3 amino acids: CASSPGQGDTEAFF. The CDR3, as DNA: TGCGCCAGCAGCCCGGGACAGGGGGATACTGAAGCTTTCTTT.

This chain uses TRBV12-3 or TRBV12-4 with TRBJ2-7; D may be TRBD2 (6 bases). Trimming stripped 4 bases from V and 4 bases from J, with 8 bases between. This CDR3 comprises 12 residues. Here the CDR3 DNA reads TGTGCCAGCAGTTCGGGAGTTTACGAGCAGTACTTC. It yields the protein CASSSGVYEQYF.